The T cell receptor beta chain described here comes from a study of T cells and Merkel cell carcinoma outcomes. Study results and caveats: Merkel cell carcinoma outcomes were reportedly predicted by repertoire and T-cell density.

Germline values: CDR1 MDHEN, CDR2 SYDVKM. The CDR3 runs to 14 residues. The V and J ends lost 5 bases and 6 bases, in that order; junction bases with no gene match: 9. Profiled with immunoSEQ multiplex PCR; TCRdb holds only in-frame clones, not every one. This table has 6,700 or so clones, 90% appearing once. As concerns this clone: As yet, its antigen is unknown.

The receptor was derived from a human donor with Merkel cell carcinoma. Sequenced input: tumor tissue from Merkel cell carcinoma. The chain has TRBV28 and TRBJ1-1; 7 nucleotides line up with TRBD1. The CDR3 DNA follows: TGTGCCAGCAGTCCGGGACAGAGGGTCGCTGAAGCTTTCTTT. Translating it yields CASSPGQRVAEAFF.